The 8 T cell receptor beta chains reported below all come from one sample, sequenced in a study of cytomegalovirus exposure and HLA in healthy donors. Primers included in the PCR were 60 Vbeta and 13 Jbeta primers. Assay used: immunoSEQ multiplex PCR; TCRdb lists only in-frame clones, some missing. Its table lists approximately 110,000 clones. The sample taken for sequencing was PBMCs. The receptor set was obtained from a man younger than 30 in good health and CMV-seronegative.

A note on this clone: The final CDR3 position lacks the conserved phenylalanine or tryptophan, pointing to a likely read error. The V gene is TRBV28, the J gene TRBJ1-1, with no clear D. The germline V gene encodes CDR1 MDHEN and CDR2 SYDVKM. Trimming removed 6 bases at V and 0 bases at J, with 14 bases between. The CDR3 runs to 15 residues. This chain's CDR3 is CASSSPWAMNTEAFS. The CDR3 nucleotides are TGTGCCAGCAGCTCGCCCTGGGCGATGAACACTGAAGCTTTCTCT.

The CDR3 DNA sequence: TGTGCCAGCAGCGGCAGACAGGGTTATGAGCAGTTCTTC. Residues: CASSGRQGYEQFF. The chain is built from TRBV11-2 and TRBJ2-1, with 7 bases lining up with TRBD1. The CDR3 totals 13 residues. V trimming: 5 bases; J trimming: 8 bases; junction bases outside the gene matches: 6. The germline V gene has CDR1 SGHAT and CDR2 FQNNGV.

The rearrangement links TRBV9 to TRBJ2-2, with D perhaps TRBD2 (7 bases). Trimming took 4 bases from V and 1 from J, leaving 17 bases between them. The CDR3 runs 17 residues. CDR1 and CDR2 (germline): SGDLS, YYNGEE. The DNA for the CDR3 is TGTGCCAGCAGCAGAGGGGGGGCGGGGATGAACACCGGGGAGCTGTTTTTT. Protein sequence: CASSRGGAGMNTGELFF.

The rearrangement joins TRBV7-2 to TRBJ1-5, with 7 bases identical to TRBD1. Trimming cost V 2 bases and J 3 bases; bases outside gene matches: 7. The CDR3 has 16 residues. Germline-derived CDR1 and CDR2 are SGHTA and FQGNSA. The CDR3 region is CASSLTGVEYNQPQHF. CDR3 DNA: TGTGCCAGCAGCTTAACAGGGGTCGAGTACAATCAGCCCCAGCATTTT.

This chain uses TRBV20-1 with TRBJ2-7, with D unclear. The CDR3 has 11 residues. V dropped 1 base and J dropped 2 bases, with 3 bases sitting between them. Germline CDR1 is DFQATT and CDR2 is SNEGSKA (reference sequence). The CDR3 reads CSARGTYEQYF. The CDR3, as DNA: TGCAGTGCTAGAGGTACCTACGAGCAGTACTTC.

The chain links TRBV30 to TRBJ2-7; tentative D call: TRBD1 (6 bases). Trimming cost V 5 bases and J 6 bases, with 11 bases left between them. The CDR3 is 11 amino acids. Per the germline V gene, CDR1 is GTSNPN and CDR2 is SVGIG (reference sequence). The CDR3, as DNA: TGTGCCTGGGCAGGGGCGTCCGAGCAGTACTTC. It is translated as CAWAGASEQYF.

The CDR3 spells CATSRWDSQETQYF. The CDR3 bases are TGTGCCACCAGCCGCTGGGACAGCCAAGAGACCCAGTACTTC. The V gene is TRBV15, the J gene TRBJ2-5, with 7 nucleotides matching TRBD1. The CDR3 length is 14 residues. V was pared by 5 bases and J by 1 base, with 4 bases of the junction left unmatched. Germline assignment: CDR1 LNHNV and CDR2 YYDKDF (reference sequence).

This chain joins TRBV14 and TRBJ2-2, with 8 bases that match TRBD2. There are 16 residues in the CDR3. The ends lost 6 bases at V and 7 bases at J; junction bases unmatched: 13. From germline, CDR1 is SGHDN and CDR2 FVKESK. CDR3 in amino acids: CASRLGLAGVGGELFF. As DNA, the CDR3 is TGTGCCAGCAGGCTCGGGCTAGCGGGCGTCGGCGGGGAGCTGTTTTTT.